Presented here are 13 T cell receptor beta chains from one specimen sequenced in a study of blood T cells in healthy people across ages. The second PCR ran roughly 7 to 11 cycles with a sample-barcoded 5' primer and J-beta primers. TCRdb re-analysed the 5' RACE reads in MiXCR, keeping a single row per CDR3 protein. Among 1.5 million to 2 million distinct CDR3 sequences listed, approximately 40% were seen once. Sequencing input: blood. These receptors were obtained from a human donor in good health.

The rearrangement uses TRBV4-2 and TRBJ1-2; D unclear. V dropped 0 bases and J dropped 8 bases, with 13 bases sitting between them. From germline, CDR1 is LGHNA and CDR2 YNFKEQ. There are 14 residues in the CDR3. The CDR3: CASSQDWGSGGYTF. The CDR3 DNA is TGTGCCAGCAGCCAAGATTGGGGTTCTGGAGGCTACACCTTC.

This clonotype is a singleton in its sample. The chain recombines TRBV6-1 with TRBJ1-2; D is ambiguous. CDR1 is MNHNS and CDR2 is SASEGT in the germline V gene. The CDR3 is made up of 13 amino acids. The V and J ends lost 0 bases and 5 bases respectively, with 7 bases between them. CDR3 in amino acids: CASSEADHYGYTF. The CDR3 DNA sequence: TGTGCCAGCAGTGAAGCGGACCATTATGGCTACACCTTC.

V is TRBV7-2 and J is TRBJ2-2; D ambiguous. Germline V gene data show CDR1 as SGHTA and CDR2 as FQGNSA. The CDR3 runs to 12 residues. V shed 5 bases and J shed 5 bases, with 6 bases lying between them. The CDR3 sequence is CASSRTTGELFF. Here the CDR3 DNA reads TGTGCCAGCAGCCGTACTACCGGGGAGCTGTTTTTT. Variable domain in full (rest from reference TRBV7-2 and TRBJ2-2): GAGVSQSPSNKVTEKGKDVELRCDPISGHTALYWYRQSLGQGLEFLIYFQGNSAPDKSGLPSDRFSAERTGGSVSTLTIQRTQQEDSAVYLCASSRTTGELFFGEGSRLTVL.

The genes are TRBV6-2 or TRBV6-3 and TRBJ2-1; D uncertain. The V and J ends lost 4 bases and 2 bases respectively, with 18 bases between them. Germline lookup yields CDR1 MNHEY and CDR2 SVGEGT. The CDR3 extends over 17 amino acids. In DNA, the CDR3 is TGTGCCAGCAGTTCTTGGGTGGGCAGTCATACCTACAATGAGCAGTTCTTC. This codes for CASSSWVGSHTYNEQFF.

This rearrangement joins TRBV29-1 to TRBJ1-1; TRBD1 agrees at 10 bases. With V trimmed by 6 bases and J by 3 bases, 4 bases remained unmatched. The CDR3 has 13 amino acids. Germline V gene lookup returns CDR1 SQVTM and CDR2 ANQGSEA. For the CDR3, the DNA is TGCAGCGTCATGACAGGGGGCCACACTGAAGCTTTCTTT. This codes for CSVMTGGHTEAFF.

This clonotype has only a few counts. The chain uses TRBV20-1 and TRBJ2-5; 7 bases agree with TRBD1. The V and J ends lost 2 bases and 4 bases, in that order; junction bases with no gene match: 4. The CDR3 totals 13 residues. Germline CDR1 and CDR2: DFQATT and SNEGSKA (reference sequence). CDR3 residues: CSARTPGGETQYF. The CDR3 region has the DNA TGCAGTGCTAGAACACCAGGGGGAGAGACCCAGTACTTC.

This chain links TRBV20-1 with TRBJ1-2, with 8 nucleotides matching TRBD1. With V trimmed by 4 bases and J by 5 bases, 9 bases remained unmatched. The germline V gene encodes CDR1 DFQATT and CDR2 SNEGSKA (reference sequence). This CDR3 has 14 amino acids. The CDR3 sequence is CSAKGPRGLYGYTF. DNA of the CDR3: TGCAGTGCTAAAGGTCCCAGGGGGCTATATGGCTACACCTTC.

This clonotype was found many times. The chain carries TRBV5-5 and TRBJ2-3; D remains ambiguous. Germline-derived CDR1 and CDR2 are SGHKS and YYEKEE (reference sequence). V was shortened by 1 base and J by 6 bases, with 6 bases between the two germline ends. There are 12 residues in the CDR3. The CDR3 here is CASSLRWDTQYF. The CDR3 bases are TGTGCCAGCAGCTTGCGGTGGGATACGCAGTATTTT.

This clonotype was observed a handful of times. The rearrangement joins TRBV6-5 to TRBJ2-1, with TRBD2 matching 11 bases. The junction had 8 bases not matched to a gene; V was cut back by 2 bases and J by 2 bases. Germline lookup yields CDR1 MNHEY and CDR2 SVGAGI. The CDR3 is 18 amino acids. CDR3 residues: CASSYALGLADTYNEQFF. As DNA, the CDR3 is TGTGCCAGCAGTTACGCATTGGGACTAGCGGATACCTACAATGAGCAGTTCTTC.

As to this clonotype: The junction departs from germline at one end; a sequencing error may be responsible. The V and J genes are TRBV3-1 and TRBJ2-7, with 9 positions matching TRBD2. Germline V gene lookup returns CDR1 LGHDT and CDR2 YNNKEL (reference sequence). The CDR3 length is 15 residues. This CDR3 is CASSQRLAASYGQYF. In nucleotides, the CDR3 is TGTGCCAGCAGCCAACGACTAGCGGCCTCCTACGGGCAGTACTTC.

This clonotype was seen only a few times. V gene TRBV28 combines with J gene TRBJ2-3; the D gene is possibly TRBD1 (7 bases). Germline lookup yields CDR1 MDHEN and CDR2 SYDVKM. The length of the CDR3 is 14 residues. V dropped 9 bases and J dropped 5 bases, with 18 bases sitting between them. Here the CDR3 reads CASTGVFGGDTQYF. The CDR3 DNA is TGTGCCAGTACAGGGGTTTTCGGGGGAGATACGCAGTATTTT.

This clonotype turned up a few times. The CDR3 DNA follows: TGCAGCGTTGTTTCCGACCTCGCTAGGGGCTACGAGCAGTACTTC. This encodes CSVVSDLARGYEQYF. The gene calls are TRBV29-1 and TRBJ2-7; D possibly corresponds to TRBD1 (5 bases). Germline-derived CDR1 and CDR2 are SQVTM and ANQGSEA. CDR3 length: 15 residues. V shed 4 bases and J shed 3 bases, with 19 bases lying between them.

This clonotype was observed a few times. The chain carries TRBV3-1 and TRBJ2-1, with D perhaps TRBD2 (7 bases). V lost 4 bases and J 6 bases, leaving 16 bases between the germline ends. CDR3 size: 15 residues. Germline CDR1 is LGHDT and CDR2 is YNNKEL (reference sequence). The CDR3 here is CASSPPGGLPNEQFF. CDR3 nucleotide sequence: TGTGCCAGCAGCCCGCCGGGGGGCCTCCCCAATGAGCAGTTCTTC.